Here is one T cell receptor (beta chain) with its context. The data belong to a study of cytomegalovirus exposure and HLA in healthy donors. Germline V gives CDR1 MGHDK, CDR2 SYGVNS. This CDR3 is 14 amino acids long. V was clipped by 4 bases and J by 3 bases; unmatched bases: 6. PCR used 60 Vbeta primers and 13 Jbeta primers. Produced via immunoSEQ multiplex PCR; TCRdb's table is partial and in-frame only. The sample includes more than 110,000 clones, roughly 77% of them seen just once. This TCR derives from a man younger than 40 in good health and CMV-seronegative. The sequencing input was PBMCs. The chain employs TRBV25-1 and TRBJ2-7; 7 nucleotides agree with TRBD2. DNA for the CDR3: TGTGCCAGCAGTGGGCGGGAGAAAAGCTACGAGCAGTACTTC. Encoded protein: CASSGREKSYEQYF.